The clone carrying this T cell receptor (beta chain) showed up many times. The antigen is not known. The data stem from a study of T cells after yellow fever vaccination. On the study more broadly: Any fraction with a low cell number was prepared using SMART-Seq v4 Ultra Low Input. Whole-study findings and limits: Contaminating bulk clonotypes could be abundant in FACS-sorted repertoires. Re-detected after boosting: most primary clones, almost 97% of CD4 and under 90% of CD8.

As TCR cDNA was made by 5'RACE template switching, a universal primer site and UMIs were added. TCRdb recomputed calls from the 5' RACE reads with MiXCR, one row per CDR3 protein. The sample has 230,000 or so distinct CDR3 sequences, roughly 6.3% seen once; the top ten hold 1% to 1.2%. J lost 4 bases, V lost 5 bases, and 2 bases had no gene match. This CDR3 region has 13 residues. The genes are TRBV12-3 or TRBV12-4 and TRBJ2-1; TRBD1 aligns across 7 bases. The receptor was isolated from a young man who received the YFV17D yellow fever vaccine. The sample was CD4+ T cells sorted from PBMCs, taken on the day of the yellow fever booster vaccination. CDR3 sequence reads: CASSTDRYNEQFF. The DNA of the CDR3 is TGTGCCAGCAGTACGGACAGGTACAATGAGCAGTTCTTC.